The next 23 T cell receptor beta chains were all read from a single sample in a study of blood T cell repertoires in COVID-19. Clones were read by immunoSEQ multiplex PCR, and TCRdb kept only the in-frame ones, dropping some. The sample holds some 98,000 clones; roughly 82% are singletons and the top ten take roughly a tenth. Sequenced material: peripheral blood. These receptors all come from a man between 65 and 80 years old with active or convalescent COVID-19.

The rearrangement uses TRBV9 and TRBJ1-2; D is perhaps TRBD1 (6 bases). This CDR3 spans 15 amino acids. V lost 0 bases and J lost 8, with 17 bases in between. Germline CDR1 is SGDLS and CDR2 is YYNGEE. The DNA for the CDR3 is TGTGCCAGCAGCGTAGGGACAGACCGCTTGGGAGGCTACACCTTC. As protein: CASSVGTDRLGGYTF.

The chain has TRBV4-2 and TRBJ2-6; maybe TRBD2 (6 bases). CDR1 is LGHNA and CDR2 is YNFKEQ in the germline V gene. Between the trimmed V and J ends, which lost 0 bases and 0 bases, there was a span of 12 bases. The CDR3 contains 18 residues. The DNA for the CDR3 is TGTGCCAGCAGCCAAGAGGGGGGTGACAGCTCTGGGGCCAACGTCCTGACTTTC. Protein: CASSQEGGDSSGANVLTF.

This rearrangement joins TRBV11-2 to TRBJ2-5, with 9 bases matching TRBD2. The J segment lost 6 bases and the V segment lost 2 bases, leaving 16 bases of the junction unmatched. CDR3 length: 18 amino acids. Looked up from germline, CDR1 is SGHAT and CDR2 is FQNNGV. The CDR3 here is CASSLNPGPASGVQTQYF. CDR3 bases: TGTGCCAGCAGCTTAAATCCGGGGCCGGCTAGCGGGGTGCAGACCCAGTACTTC.

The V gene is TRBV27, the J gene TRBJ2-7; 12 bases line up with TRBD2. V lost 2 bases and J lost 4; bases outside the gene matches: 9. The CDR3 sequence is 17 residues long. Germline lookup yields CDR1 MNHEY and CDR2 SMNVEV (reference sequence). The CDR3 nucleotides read TGTGCCAGCAGTTTAGGGACCTCCGGGACTAGCGGGTACGAGCAGTACTTC. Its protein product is CASSLGTSGTSGYEQYF.

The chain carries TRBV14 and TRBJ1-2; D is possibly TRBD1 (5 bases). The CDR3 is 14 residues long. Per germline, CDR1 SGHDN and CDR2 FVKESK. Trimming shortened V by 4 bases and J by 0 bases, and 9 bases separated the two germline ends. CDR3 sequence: CASSPTEANYGYTF. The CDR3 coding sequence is TGTGCCAGCAGCCCGACAGAAGCTAACTATGGCTACACCTTC.

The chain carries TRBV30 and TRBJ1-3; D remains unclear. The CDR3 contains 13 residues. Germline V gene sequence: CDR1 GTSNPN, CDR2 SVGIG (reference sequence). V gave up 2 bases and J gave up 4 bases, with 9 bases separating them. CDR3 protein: CAWSLGPGNTIYF. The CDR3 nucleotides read TGTGCCTGGAGTCTTGGGCCCGGAAACACCATATATTTT.

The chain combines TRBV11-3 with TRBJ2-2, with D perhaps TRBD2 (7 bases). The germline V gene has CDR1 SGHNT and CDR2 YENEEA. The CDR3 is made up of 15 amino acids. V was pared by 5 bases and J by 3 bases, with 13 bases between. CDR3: CASSPGEGDTGELFF. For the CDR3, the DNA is TGTGCCAGCAGCCCTGGGGAGGGGGACACCGGGGAGCTGTTTTTT.

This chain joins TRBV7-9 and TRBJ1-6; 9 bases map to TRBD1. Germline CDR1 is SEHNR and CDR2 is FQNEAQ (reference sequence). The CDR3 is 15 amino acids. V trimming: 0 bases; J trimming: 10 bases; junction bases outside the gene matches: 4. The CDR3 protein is CASSLATGGESPLHF. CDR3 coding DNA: TGTGCCAGCAGCTTAGCCACAGGGGGCGAATCACCCCTCCACTTT.

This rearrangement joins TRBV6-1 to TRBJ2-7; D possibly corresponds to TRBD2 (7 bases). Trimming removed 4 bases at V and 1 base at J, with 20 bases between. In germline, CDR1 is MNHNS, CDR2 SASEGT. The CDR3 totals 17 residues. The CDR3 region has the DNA TGTGCCAGCAGTGTTTTAGGCGGGGGCCACAGTTCCTACGAGCAGTACTTC. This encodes CASSVLGGGHSSYEQYF.

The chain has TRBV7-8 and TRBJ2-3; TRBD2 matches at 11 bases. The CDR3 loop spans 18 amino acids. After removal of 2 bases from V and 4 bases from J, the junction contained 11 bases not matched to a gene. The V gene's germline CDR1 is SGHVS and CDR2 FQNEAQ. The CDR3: CASSLSQGLAGGADTQYF. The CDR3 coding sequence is TGTGCCAGCAGCTTAAGCCAAGGGCTAGCGGGGGGCGCAGATACGCAGTATTTT. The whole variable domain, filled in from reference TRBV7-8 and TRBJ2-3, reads GAGVSQSPRYKVAKRGQDVALRCDPISGHVSLFWYQQALGQGPEFLTYFQNEAQLDKSGLPSDRFFAERPEGSVSTLKIQRTQQEDSAVYLCASSLSQGLAGGADTQYFGPGTRLTVL.

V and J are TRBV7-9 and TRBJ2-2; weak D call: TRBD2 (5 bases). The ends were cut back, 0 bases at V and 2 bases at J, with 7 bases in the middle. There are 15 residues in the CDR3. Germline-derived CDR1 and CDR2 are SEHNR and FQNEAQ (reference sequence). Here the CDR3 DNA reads TGTGCCAGCAGCTTAGCGTCGGGAAACACCGGGGAGCTGTTTTTT. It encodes CASSLASGNTGELFF. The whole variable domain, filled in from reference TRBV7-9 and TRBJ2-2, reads DTGVSQNPRHKITKRGQNVTFRCDPISEHNRLYWYRQTLGQGPEFLTYFQNEAQLEKSRLLSDRFSAERPKGSFSTLEIQRTEQGDSAMYLCASSLASGNTGELFFGEGSRLTVL.

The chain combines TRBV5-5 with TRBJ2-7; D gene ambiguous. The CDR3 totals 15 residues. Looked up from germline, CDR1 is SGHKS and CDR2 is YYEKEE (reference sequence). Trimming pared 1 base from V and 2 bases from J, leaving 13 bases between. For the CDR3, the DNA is TGTGCCAGCAGCTTGATTGCACCAAGCACCTACGAGCAGTACTTC. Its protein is CASSLIAPSTYEQYF.

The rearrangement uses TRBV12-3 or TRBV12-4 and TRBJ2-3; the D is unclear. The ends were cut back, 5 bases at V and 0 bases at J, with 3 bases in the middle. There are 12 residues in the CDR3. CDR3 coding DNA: TGTGCCAGCAGTCAGAGCACAGATACGCAGTATTTT. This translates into CASSQSTDTQYF.

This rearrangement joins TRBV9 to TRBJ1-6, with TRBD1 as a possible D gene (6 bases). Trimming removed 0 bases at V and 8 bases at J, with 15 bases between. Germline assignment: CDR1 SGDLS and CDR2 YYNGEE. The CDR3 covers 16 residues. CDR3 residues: CASSVEAGDTHSPLHF. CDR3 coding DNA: TGTGCCAGCAGCGTAGAGGCCGGGGACACTCATTCACCCCTCCACTTT.

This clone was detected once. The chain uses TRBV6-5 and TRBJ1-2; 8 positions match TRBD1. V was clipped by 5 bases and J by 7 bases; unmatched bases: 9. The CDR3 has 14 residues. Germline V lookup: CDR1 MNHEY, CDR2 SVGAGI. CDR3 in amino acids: CASSPDRVVGGYTF. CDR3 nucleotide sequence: TGTGCCAGCAGTCCGGACAGGGTAGTTGGTGGCTACACCTTC.

Here the CDR3 DNA reads TGTGCCAGCAGTTTGTCCACTCACACTGAAGCTTTCTTT. Translating it yields CASSLSTHTEAFF. The chain is built from TRBV28 and TRBJ1-1; D is uncertain. The germline CDR1 and CDR2 sequences are MDHEN and SYDVKM. The CDR3 runs 13 residues. V was pared by 3 bases and J by 3 bases, with 8 bases between.

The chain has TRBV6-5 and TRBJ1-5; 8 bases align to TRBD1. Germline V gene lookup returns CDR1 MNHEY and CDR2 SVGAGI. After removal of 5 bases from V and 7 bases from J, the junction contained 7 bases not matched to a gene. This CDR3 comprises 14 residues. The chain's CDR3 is CASSPDREGQPQHF. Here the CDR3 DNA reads TGTGCCAGCAGTCCGGACAGGGAGGGCCAGCCCCAGCATTTT.

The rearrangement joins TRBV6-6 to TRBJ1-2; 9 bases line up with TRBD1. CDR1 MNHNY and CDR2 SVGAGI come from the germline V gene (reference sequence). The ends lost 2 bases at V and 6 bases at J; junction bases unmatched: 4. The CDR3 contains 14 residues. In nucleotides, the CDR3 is TGTGCCAGCAGTTACGGAACAGGGGGCCATGGCTACACCTTC. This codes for CASSYGTGGHGYTF.

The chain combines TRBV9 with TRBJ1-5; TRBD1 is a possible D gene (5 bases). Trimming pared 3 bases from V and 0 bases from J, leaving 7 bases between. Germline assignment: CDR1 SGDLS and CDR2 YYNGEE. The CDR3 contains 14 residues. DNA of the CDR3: TGTGCCAGCAGCGGTAGGGGTAGCAATCAGCCCCAGCATTTT. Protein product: CASSGRGSNQPQHF.

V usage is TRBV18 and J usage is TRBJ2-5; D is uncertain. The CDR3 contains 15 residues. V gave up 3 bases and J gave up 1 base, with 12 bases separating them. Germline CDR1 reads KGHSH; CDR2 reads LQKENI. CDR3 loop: CASSPTTLPQETQYF. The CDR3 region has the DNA TGTGCCAGCTCACCGACGACACTTCCCCAAGAGACCCAGTACTTC. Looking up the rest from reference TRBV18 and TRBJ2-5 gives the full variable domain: NAGVMQNPRHLVRRRGQEARLRCSPMKGHSHVYWYRQLPEEGLKFMVYLQKENIIDESGMPKERFSAEFPKEGPSILRIQQVVRGDSAAYFCASSPTTLPQETQYFGPGTRLLVL.

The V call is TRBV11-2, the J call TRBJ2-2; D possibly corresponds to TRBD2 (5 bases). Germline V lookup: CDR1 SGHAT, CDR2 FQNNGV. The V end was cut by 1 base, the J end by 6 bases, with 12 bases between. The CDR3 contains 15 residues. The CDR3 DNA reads TGTGCCAGCAGCTTAGGGTCGGGGAGTGCCGGGGAGCTGTTTTTT. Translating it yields CASSLGSGSAGELFF. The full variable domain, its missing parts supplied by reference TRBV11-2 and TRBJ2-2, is EAGVAQSPRYKIIEKRQSVAFWCNPISGHATLYWYQQILGQGPKLLIQFQNNGVVDDSQLPKDRFSAERLKGVDSTLKIQPAKLEDSAVYLCASSLGSGSAGELFFGEGSRLTVL.

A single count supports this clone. The CDR3 DNA sequence: TGTGCCAGCAGTGATACAGGGAACTACACCTTC. Protein product: CASSDTGNYTF. The chain uses TRBV2 and TRBJ1-2; D might be TRBD1 (6 bases). With 3 bases removed from V and 10 bases from J, the gap between germline ends came to 9 bases. Per germline, CDR1 SNHLY and CDR2 FYNNEI. The CDR3 has 11 amino acids.

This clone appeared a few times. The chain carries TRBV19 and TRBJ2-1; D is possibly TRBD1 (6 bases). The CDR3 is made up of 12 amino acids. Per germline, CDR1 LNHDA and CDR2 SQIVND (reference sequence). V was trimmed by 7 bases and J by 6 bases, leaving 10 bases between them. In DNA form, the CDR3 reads TGTGCCAGTACAGGGGTGGGCAATGAGCAGTTCTTC. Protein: CASTGVGNEQFF. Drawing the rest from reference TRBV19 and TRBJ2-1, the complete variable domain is DGGITQSPKYLFRKEGQNVTLSCEQNLNHDAMYWYRQDPGQGLRLIYYSQIVNDFQKGDIAEGYSVSREKKESFPLTVTSAQKNPTAFYLCASTGVGNEQFFGPGTRLTVL.